Sequencing of this T cell receptor beta chain was carried out in a study of blood T cell repertoires in COVID-19. Study background: Whether acute or convalescent, the COVID-19 samples came from the United States, Italy and Spain. The cDNA or gDNA used as material had been derived from T cells, B-cell-depleted T cells, or PBMCs.

Trimming removed 4 bases from V and 8 bases from J; junction bases left unmatched: 11. There are 15 residues in the CDR3. Germline V gene lookup returns CDR1 MNHEY and CDR2 SVGEGT. Original analysis: For nucleated cells, counts were estimated from reference gene primer amplification. Produced via immunoSEQ multiplex PCR; TCRdb's table is partial and in-frame only. V, J and clone size reflect that table, while D and trimming were determined from the DNA. Among about 140,000 clones listed, approximately 91% were seen once. The receptor comes from a man in his fifties with active or convalescent COVID-19. V is TRBV6-2 or TRBV6-3 and J is TRBJ2-1, with 7 nucleotides matching TRBD2. What was sequenced was peripheral blood. CDR3 in DNA: TGTGCCAGCAGTTGGGACGGGAGGAGTCTTGATGAGCAGTTCTTC. Its protein product is CASSWDGRSLDEQFF.